This T cell receptor beta chain appears in the sequencing data of a study of CD8 T cells in Susac syndrome. Reverse transcription of about 0.45 to 1 ug RNA was carried out with random hexamers. By means of immunoSEQ multiplex PCR, TCR beta CDR3 spanning 54 Vbeta and 13 Jbeta underwent amplification. TCRdb analysed the immunoSEQ multiplex PCR reads with MiXCR anew, one entry per CDR3 protein. The sample shows about 94,000 distinct CDR3 sequences, 85% to 95% of them seen only once. Trimming cost V 6 bases and J 0 bases; bases outside gene matches: 3. CDR1 is SGHNT, CDR2 YYREEE, per germline (reference sequence). There are 15 residues in the CDR3. Sequencing of TCR beta was performed on blood CD8+ and CD4+ T cells.

This sequence originates from a human donor with Susac syndrome. J is TRBJ2-5 and V is TRBV5-4, with 12 bases identical to TRBD2. The sequenced sample was CD4+ T cells from PBMCs. The CDR3 loop reads CASILAGGYQETQYF. The CDR3 nucleotides read TGTGCCAGCATACTAGCGGGGGGCTACCAAGAGACCCAGTACTTC.